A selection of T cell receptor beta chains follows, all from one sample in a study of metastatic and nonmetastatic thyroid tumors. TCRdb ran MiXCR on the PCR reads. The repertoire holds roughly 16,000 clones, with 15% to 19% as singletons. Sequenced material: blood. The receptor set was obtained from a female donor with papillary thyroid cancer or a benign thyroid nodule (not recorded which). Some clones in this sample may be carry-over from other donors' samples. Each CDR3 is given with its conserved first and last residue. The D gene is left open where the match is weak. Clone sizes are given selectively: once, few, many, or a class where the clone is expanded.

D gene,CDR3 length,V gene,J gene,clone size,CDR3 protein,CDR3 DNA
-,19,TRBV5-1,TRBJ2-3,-,CASSLVNGFSGEGTDTQYF,TGCGCCAGCAGCTTGGTCAATGGTTTCAGTGGAGAGGGCACAGATACGCAGTATTTT
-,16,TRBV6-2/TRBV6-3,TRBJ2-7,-,CASGRATVQGLYEQYF,TGTGCCAGCGGAAGGGCCACTGTACAGGGCCTCTACGAGCAGTACTTC
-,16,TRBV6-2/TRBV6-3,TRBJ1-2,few,CASRRALTSPNYGYTF,TGTGCCAGCAGACGCGCCCTGACCAGCCCTAACTATGGCTACACCTTC
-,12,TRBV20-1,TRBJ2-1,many,CSARGGGNEQFF,TGCAGTGCTAGGGGAGGCGGCAATGAGCAGTTCTTC
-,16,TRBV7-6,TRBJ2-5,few,CASSLYWLDYQETQYF,TGTGCCAGCAGCCTGTACTGGTTGGACTACCAAGAGACCCAGTACTTC
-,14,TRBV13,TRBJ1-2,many,CASSLGDLKGGYTF,TGTGCCAGCAGCTTAGGTGACCTAAAAGGTGGCTACACCTTC
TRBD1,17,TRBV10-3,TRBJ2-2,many,CASTTPWTGGSGGELFF,TGTGCCTCGACAACCCCTTGGACAGGGGGTTCGGGCGGGGAGCTGTTTTTT
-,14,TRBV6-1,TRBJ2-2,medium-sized,CASSEGGDTGELFF,TGTGCCAGCAGTGAGGGGGGAGACACCGGGGAGCTGTTTTTT
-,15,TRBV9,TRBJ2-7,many,CASSVTPTALEVQYF,TGTGCCAGCAGCGTCACACCGACCGCTCTTGAGGTGCAGTACTTC
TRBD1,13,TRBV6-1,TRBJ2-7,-,CASSTTGSVEQYF,TGTGCCAGCAGTACGACAGGGTCGGTTGAGCAGTACTTC
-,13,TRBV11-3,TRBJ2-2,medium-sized,CASRVGRTGELFF,TGTGCCAGCCGGGTTGGGCGGACCGGGGAGCTGTTTTTT
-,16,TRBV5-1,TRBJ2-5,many,CASSLSGDRSQETQYF,TGCGCCAGCAGCTTGTCAGGAGACAGGAGCCAAGAGACCCAGTACTTC
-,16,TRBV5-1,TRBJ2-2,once,CASSLAGTVNTGELFF,TGCGCCAGCAGCTTGGCAGGGACGGTCAACACCGGGGAGCTGTTTTTT
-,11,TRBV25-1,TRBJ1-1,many,CASSEVAEAFF,TGTGCCAGCAGTGAAGTAGCGGAAGCTTTCTTT
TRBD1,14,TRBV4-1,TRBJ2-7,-,CASSSRQGAYEQYF,TGCGCCAGCAGCTCACGACAGGGGGCTTACGAGCAGTACTTC
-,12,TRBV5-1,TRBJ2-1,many,CASSFDGGGQFF,TGCGCCAGCAGCTTCGACGGGGGAGGACAGTTCTTC
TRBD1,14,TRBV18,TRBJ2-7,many,CASSGQGRGYEQYF,TGTGCCAGCTCAGGACAGGGGAGAGGGTACGAGCAGTACTTC
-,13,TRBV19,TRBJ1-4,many,CASSILQNEKLFF,TGTGCCAGTAGTATACTGCAGAATGAAAAACTGTTTTTT
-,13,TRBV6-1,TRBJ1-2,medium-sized,CASSEFFRSGYTF,TGTGCCAGCAGTGAATTCTTCCGTTCGGGCTACACCTTC
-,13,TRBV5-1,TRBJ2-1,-,CASSLEGRGEQFF,TGCGCCAGCAGCTTGGAGGGGCGAGGGGAGCAGTTCTTC